This T cell receptor beta chain was sequenced in a study of control samples from healthy donors and cancer patients. Deletions cut 9 bases from V and 1 base from J, with 14 bases between. The CDR3 has 14 amino acids. Germline V CDR1 and CDR2: KGHDR, SFDVKD. Sequencing used immunoSEQ multiplex PCR; TCRdb keeps in-frame clones, though not all of them. The repertoire holds some 65,000 clones, with roughly 82% as singletons. The chain recombines TRBV24-1 with TRBJ1-1; TRBD1 might be the D (5 bases). Specimen: PBMCs. The sequence was collected from a woman between 50 and 59 years old with lung cancer. CDR3 DNA sequence: TGTGCCACCTGGGACGGCAACCGGAACACTGAAGCTTTCTTT. Its translation: CATWDGNRNTEAFF.